This record looks at one TCR beta chain sequence and its context. Its antigen is not known. The data derive from a study of cytomegalovirus exposure and HLA in healthy donors. Per germline, CDR1 MNHNS and CDR2 SASEGT. The ends lost 6 bases at V and 5 bases at J; junction bases unmatched: 11. CDR3 length: 15 residues. PCR was performed using 60 Vbeta and 13 Jbeta primers. Data came from immunoSEQ multiplex PCR; TCRdb stores just in-frame clones and leaves some out. In the table there are around 130,000 clones, less than 75% of which are singletons. Regarding the study as a whole: Later, an analysis showed that TCR beta chains associated with HLA were more clonally expanded than others that were equally common.

The clonotype was recovered from a woman between 35 and 50 years old in good health and CMV-seropositive. Sequencing was done on a sample of PBMCs. V usage is TRBV6-1 and J usage is TRBJ1-2; 8 positions agree with TRBD1. The CDR3 coding sequence is TGTGCCAGCAGGAGACAGGGGCCGGCACTTTATGGCTACACCTTC. Translation: CASRRQGPALYGYTF.